This T cell receptor (beta chain) is from a study of blood T cell repertoires in COVID-19. Whole-study context: The samples span acute and convalescent COVID-19 from the United States, Italy and Spain.

As handled by the study authors: Reference gene primer amplification yielded estimated nucleated cell counts. Profiling relied on immunoSEQ multiplex PCR, and the TCRdb table lists in-frame clones only, not all of them. V and J calls plus clone size are reproduced from that table; the DNA served to infer D and trimming. The data contain some 220,000 clones, 70% to 90% of them singletons. The CDR3 length is 13 residues. Trimming took 5 bases from V and 2 from J, leaving 10 bases between them. The germline gives CDR1 LNHNV, CDR2 YYDKDF (reference sequence). The genes are TRBV15 and TRBJ2-7; TRBD2 might be the D (6 bases). The sequence came from a man aged 50 to 60 who had recovered from COVID-19. Sequencing was carried out using peripheral blood. The CDR3 sequence: CATSGGLAYEQYF. The DNA for the CDR3 is TGTGCCACCAGCGGGGGACTTGCCTACGAGCAGTACTTC.